The rows below give T cell receptor beta chains drawn from one sample of a study of shared clonotypes between healthy human individuals. The data were produced by immunoSEQ multiplex PCR, yet TCRdb's version contains in-frame clones alone and is incomplete. The sample consists of more than 550,000 clones, about 91% of them appearing once. Sample: naive CD8+ T cells sorted from blood. These receptors came from a man aged 25-40 years in good health. The CDR3 runs from the conserved cysteine through the conserved F or W. A D gene is named only where the DNA matches it firmly.

D gene	V gene	J gene	CDR3 DNA	CDR3 protein
.	TRBV7-3	TRBJ2-1	TGTGCCAGCAGCAATAGCGGATCCCAGGGTGAGCAGTTCTTC	CASSNSGSQGEQFF
TRBD1	TRBV2	TRBJ2-7	TGTGCCAGCAGGGACAGGGGGGGAAGATACGAGCAGTACTTC	CASRDRGGRYEQYF
.	TRBV19	TRBJ2-7	TGTGCCAGTAGTATAGCGCCGTTCTACGAGCAGTACTTC	CASSIAPFYEQYF
.	TRBV28	TRBJ1-2	TGTGCCAGCCACCCGGACAGTTCTAACTATGGCTACACCTTC	CASHPDSSNYGYTF
TRBD1	TRBV14	TRBJ2-3	TGTGCCAGCAGCCGCCTCGGGACAGGCGAGAGCACAGATACGCAGTATTTT	CASSRLGTGESTDTQYF
TRBD2	TRBV9	TRBJ2-1	TGTGCCAGCAGCGTGAGAGGGTCAGCGGGAACCTACAATGAGCAGTTCTTC	CASSVRGSAGTYNEQFF
.	TRBV28	TRBJ2-1	TGTGCCAGCACAAACCGGGACTCTTTATACAATGAGCAGTTCTTC	CASTNRDSLYNEQFF
TRBD2	TRBV27	TRBJ2-1	TGTGCCAGCAGTCCCGGGACTAGCGGGAGGGATGAGCAGTTCTTC	CASSPGTSGRDEQFF
TRBD2	TRBV7-9	TRBJ2-1	TGTGCCAGCAGCCCTACAGGACTAGCGGGACCCAATGAGCAGTTCTTC	CASSPTGLAGPNEQFF
.	TRBV29-1	TRBJ1-3	TGCAGCGCCTACATAAGCTCTGGAAACACCATATATTTT	CSAYISSGNTIYF